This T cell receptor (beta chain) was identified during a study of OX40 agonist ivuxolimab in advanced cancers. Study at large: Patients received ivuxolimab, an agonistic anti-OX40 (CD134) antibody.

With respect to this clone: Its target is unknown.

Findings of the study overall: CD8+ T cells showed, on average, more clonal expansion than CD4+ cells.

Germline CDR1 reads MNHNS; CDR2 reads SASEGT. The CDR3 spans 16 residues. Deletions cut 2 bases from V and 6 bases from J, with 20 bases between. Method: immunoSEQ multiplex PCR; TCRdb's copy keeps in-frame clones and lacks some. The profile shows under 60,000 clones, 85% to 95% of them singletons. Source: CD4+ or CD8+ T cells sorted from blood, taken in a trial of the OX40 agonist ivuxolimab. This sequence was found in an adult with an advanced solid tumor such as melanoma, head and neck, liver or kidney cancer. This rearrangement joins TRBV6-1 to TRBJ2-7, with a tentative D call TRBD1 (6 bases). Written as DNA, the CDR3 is TGTGCCAGCAGTGAATTAGGGATGGGGGCGGTGCGCGAGCAGTACTTC. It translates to CASSELGMGAVREQYF.